The 9 T cell receptor beta chains in this list originate from one sample, sequenced in a study of blood T cell repertoires in COVID-19. TCRdb keeps only in-frame clones here, not all; method: immunoSEQ multiplex PCR. This sample yields around 120,000 clones, of which approximately 80% are seen a single time; 6.2% belongs to the top ten. Sequenced: peripheral blood. All receptors derive from a man in his 70s with acute or convalescent COVID-19.

The J gene is TRBJ2-5, the V gene TRBV29-1, with 10 bases matching TRBD2. This CDR3 region has 15 residues. Germline trimming cut 6 bases from V and 7 bases from J; bases unmatched to any gene: 14. Germline V CDR1 and CDR2: SQVTM, ANQGSEA. The CDR3 DNA follows: TGCAGCGTCCCAGCTAGCGGGAGTGTCCCTGGGACCCAGTACTTC. It translates to CSVPASGSVPGTQYF.

The CDR3 DNA sequence: TGTGCCAGCAGCTTGTGGGGACAGGGCCGAGTAGAGACCCAGTACTTC. Translating gives CASSLWGQGRVETQYF. The chain joins TRBV5-4 to TRBJ2-5; 9 bases fit TRBD1. The CDR3 loop spans 16 amino acids. The V and J ends lost 1 base and 4 bases, in that order; junction bases with no gene match: 8. CDR1 is SGHNT and CDR2 is YYREEE in the germline V gene (reference sequence).

The V call is TRBV6-5, the J call TRBJ2-3, with a possible D match to TRBD1 (6 bases). V gave up 5 bases and J gave up 2 bases, with 14 bases separating them. CDR3 length: 15 residues. Per germline, CDR1 MNHEY and CDR2 SVGAGI. In DNA form, the CDR3 reads TGTGCCAGCAGTCCCGACAGGCGCCACACAGATACGCAGTATTTT. Encoded protein: CASSPDRRHTDTQYF.

The chain is built from TRBV5-6 and TRBJ1-1; D is undetermined. This CDR3 contains 16 residues. Looked up from germline, CDR1 is SGHDT and CDR2 is YYEEEE. The V and J ends lost 3 bases and 1 base respectively, with 16 bases between them. CDR3 DNA: TGTGCCAGCAGCTGGAGGGTGGCAGAGCCGAACACTGAAGCTTTCTTT. It yields the protein CASSWRVAEPNTEAFF.

The genes are TRBV3-1 (or the pseudogene TRBV3-2) and TRBJ2-1; TRBD2 agrees at 10 bases. The CDR3 is 15 amino acids. J lost 9 bases, V lost 0 bases, and 5 bases had no gene match. The germline V gene encodes CDR1 LGHDT and CDR2 YNNKEL (reference sequence). DNA of the CDR3: TGTGCCAGCAGCCAAGAACTAGCGGGAAGGGGTGAGCAGTTCTTC. Translating it yields CASSQELAGRGEQFF.

The V call is TRBV6-6, the J call TRBJ1-6, with D hard to call. This CDR3 is built from 15 residues. The germline gives CDR1 MNHNY, CDR2 SVGAGI (reference sequence). V dropped 2 bases and J dropped 0 bases, with 5 bases sitting between them. The CDR3 DNA reads as TGTGCCAGCAGTTACCGGAGCTCCTATAATTCACCCCTCCACTTT. It is translated as CASSYRSSYNSPLHF.

This chain uses TRBV11-3 with TRBJ2-6, with D tentatively TRBD1 (7 bases). The CDR3 extends over 17 amino acids. CDR1 and CDR2 from the germline V gene are SGHNT and YENEEA. Trimming took 1 base from V and 4 from J, leaving 14 bases between them. For the CDR3, the DNA is TGTGCCAGCAGCTTAGGAGAGGAGGGGGCCGGGGCCAACGTCCTGACTTTC. Its protein product is CASSLGEEGAGANVLTF.

The chain recombines TRBV27 with TRBJ2-6, with a tentative D call TRBD2 (6 bases). Germline lookup yields CDR1 MNHEY and CDR2 SMNVEV (reference sequence). V was trimmed by 7 bases and J by 2 bases, leaving 9 bases between them. The CDR3 has 14 residues. The CDR3 sequence is CASKREAGANVLTF. In DNA, the CDR3 is TGTGCCAGCAAAAGGGAGGCTGGGGCCAACGTCCTGACTTTC.

This clone was recorded many times. The V call is TRBV5-4, the J call TRBJ1-1; 8 bases agree with TRBD1. CDR3 size: 15 residues. Trimming at V came to 4 bases and at J to 3 bases, leaving 8 bases not matched to a gene. CDR1 and CDR2 (germline): SGHNT, YYREEE (reference sequence). CDR3 sequence reads: CASSPIQGGYTEAFF. The DNA for the CDR3 is TGTGCCAGCAGCCCGATACAGGGGGGGTACACTGAAGCTTTCTTT.